The source of this TCR beta chain is a study of blood T cell repertoires in COVID-19 (TCRdb year 2020). Some background on the complete study: Collaborator samples came from the United States, Italy and Spain and covered acute and convalescent phases of COVID-19. The repertoires were released in a freely available public database intended as a resource for research on the immune response to SARS-CoV-2. The prospective study material was composed of cDNA or gDNA derived from T cells, B-cell-depleted T cells, or PBMCs. Where available, HLA class I and class II types were taken from metadata supplied by the sample provider and were not determined by assay-based typing. The dataset comprised deeply sampled blood TCRbeta repertoires from subjects exposed to, actively infected with, or recovered from COVID-19. The samples were drawn from two sources: the first 160 participants of the ongoing ImmuneRACE study, and fewer than 1,500 subjects contributed by 6 global collaborators. Nearly every sample came with metadata listing a de-identified subject ID, COVID-19 status, age in years and sex.

What the work shows at the level of the full study, not this receptor alone: The amount of clinical and demographic metadata varied by source and participant and was provided uncurated.

The sample holds one count of this clone. The antigen it recognizes is unknown. The record has no base qualities; no much larger clone is one base away. CDR1 and CDR2, looked up from the germline V gene, are SNHLY and FYNNEI. From its cysteine to its phenylalanine, the CDR3 spans 15 amino acids. The DNA shown is the 45-base CDR3, in frame from base 1. From V the trimming removes 6 bases and from J it removes 1 base, while the gene matches leave 8 bases of the junction unaccounted for. The immunoSEQ Assay, a bias-controlled multiplex PCR, was used to amplify TCRbeta CDR3 regions from genomic DNA. Under the source paper's analysis protocol: The number of nucleated cells in each sample was estimated from the amplification of reference gene primers within the assay. To quantify the absolute abundance of each unique TCRbeta CDR3 rearrangement, sequence reads were collapsed and filtered. Productive Simpson clonality was computed per sample as the square root of Simpson's diversity index over productive rearrangements. TCRdb mirrors the immuneACCESS table, restricted to in-frame sequences. Some clones are absent from its copies; in checked studies, under half trace to an unresolved V gene, and the reason for the others is unknown. Clonal size and the V and J genes are those of that table, whereas D and trimming came from the DNA. The sample profile shows about 200,000 clones; 83% of them were found once. 4.8% of the sample is in the top ten clones.

Enrolling through a virtual design, the prospective study's participants ranged in age from roughly 18 to 89 years and lived across roughly 23 United States geographic areas. To assign participants to cohorts, the prospective study relied on clinical history that participants themselves reported in a screening survey and a study questionnaire. Exposed participants had been in contact with someone with a PCR-confirmed or clinician-diagnosed COVID-19 case within 2 weeks of study entry. Each participant in the prospective study had whole blood, serum and a nasopharyngeal or oropharyngeal swab collected by mobile phlebotomists. Additional blood draws and questionnaires over an approximately two-month period could optionally be provided by prospective study participants. Before DNA extraction, prospective study blood samples were shipped either frozen or at room temperature.

The source is a woman aged 50 to 65 who had been exposed to COVID-19. This receptor chain uses TRBV2 and TRBJ1-1; TRBD1 matches 7 bases in the middle. Sequenced input: PBMCs or T cells enriched from blood (not recorded which). The nucleotides are TGTGCCAGCAGCCCCGACAGGGTAACGAACACTGAAGCTTTCTTT. This translates into CASSPDRVTNTEAFF.